This is a list of T cell receptor beta chains from one sample in a study of CD8+ T cells in alopecia areata. TCRdb's copy holds only in-frame clones and misses some; the assay was immunoSEQ multiplex PCR. Among about 140,000 clones listed, 70% to 90% were seen once. The specimen was CD8+ T cells sorted from blood, collected at week 4, from a patient treated with tofacitinib. These receptors were collected from a human donor with alopecia areata. CDR3s include the opening cysteine and the closing phenylalanine or tryptophan. D genes are given only for firm matches. The size field is filled for only some rows; it gives once, few, many or a size class.

j_call d_call clone_size cdr3_length v_call cdr3_aa cdr3_nt
TRBJ2-7 . . 16 TRBV28 CASSLMPSGPYYEQYF TGTGCCAGCAGTTTAATGCCGTCCGGGCCATACTACGAGCAGTACTTC
TRBJ2-3 TRBD2 once 16 TRBV4-2 CASSRYWRGGQDTQYF TGTGCCAGCAGCCGCTACTGGCGGGGGGGCCAAGATACGCAGTATTTT
TRBJ2-1 . . 13 TRBV25-1 CASGNRESNEQFF TGTGCCAGCGGAAACAGGGAAAGCAATGAGCAGTTCTTC
TRBJ2-1 . few 16 TRBV11-2 CASSSVPLESYNEQFF TGTGCCAGCAGTTCCGTCCCACTAGAGTCCTACAATGAGCAGTTCTTC
TRBJ2-7 . . 12 TRBV2 CASSDGDYEQYF TGTGCCAGCAGTGACGGAGACTACGAGCAGTACTTC
TRBJ2-5 TRBD2 . 14 TRBV9 CASSGAGSGETQYF TGTGCCAGCAGCGGAGCGGGATCGGGAGAGACCCAGTACTTC
TRBJ2-7 TRBD2 once 14 TRBV27 CASSSGGQAYEQYF TGTGCCAGCAGTTCGGGGGGGCAAGCCTACGAGCAGTACTTC
TRBJ2-3 . . 14 TRBV4-1 CASSQGKRADTQYF TGCGCCAGCAGCCAAGGGAAACGTGCAGATACGCAGTATTTT
TRBJ2-1 . few 11 TRBV19 CASSIGREQFF TGTGCCAGTAGTATAGGCCGGGAGCAGTTCTTC
TRBJ2-7 . . 13 TRBV6-1 CASSVTTSYEQYF TGTGCCAGCAGTGTGACAACCTCCTACGAGCAGTACTTC
TRBJ1-2 . . 11 TRBV6-1 CASSEPYGYTF TGTGCCAGCAGTGAACCCTATGGCTACACCTTC
TRBJ2-1 TRBD2 . 15 TRBV19 CASSEAGLAPNEQFF TGTGCCAGTAGTGAAGCGGGACTAGCGCCGAATGAGCAGTTCTTC
TRBJ2-5 TRBD2 . 15 TRBV2 CASRASGLSIETQYF TGTGCCAGCAGAGCTAGCGGGTTGAGTATAGAGACCCAGTACTTC
TRBJ1-2 TRBD1 . 14 TRBV25-1 CASSLTGVDYGYTF TGTGCCAGCAGCCTAACAGGGGTCGACTATGGCTACACCTTC
TRBJ2-1 TRBD2 . 16 TRBV11-2 CASSPRTSGTYNEQFF TGTGCCAGCAGCCCCCGGACTAGCGGCACCTACAATGAGCAGTTCTTC
TRBJ2-5 . once 14 TRBV27 CASRPDPEGETQYF TGTGCCAGCCGTCCGGACCCCGAAGGAGAGACCCAGTACTTC
TRBJ2-3 TRBD2 once 17 TRBV7-3 CASSLGLAGTSTDTQYF TGTGCCAGCAGCCTGGGACTAGCGGGGACCAGCACAGATACGCAGTATTTT
TRBJ2-7 . . 18 TRBV4-2 CASSQDKGGDSILYEQYF TGTGCCAGCAGCCAAGACAAAGGCGGGGACAGTATACTCTACGAGCAGTACTTC
TRBJ2-5 . . 17 TRBV2 CASSGGLSGRPQETQYF TGTGCCAGCAGTGGTGGCCTGAGTGGGAGGCCTCAAGAGACCCAGTACTTC
TRBJ2-2 . . 13 TRBV7-9 CASSLGGTGELFF TGTGCCAGCAGCCTAGGGGGCACCGGGGAGCTGTTTTTT
TRBJ1-1 TRBD1 . 13 TRBV5-6 CASSETVGQKAFF TGTGCCAGCAGCGAAACCGTGGGACAGAAGGCTTTCTTT
TRBJ2-7 . . 12 TRBV2 CASRPPAYEQYF TGTGCCAGCAGGCCTCCTGCCTACGAGCAGTACTTC
TRBJ2-1 . . 16 TRBV7-9 CASRAGGELVPHEQFF TGTGCCAGCAGAGCAGGAGGCGAACTGGTTCCACATGAGCAGTTCTTC
TRBJ2-7 TRBD2 . 17 TRBV7-9 CASSLTTSGIISYEQYF TGTGCCAGCAGCCTAACGACTAGCGGGATAATCTCCTACGAGCAGTACTTC
TRBJ2-7 TRBD1 . 14 TRBV27 CASSRDRAIYEQYF TGTGCCAGCAGTAGGGACAGGGCAATCTACGAGCAGTACTTC
TRBJ2-2 . . 17 TRBV7-7 CASSLWGPHRDTGELFF TGTGCTAGCAGCTTATGGGGTCCCCACCGTGACACCGGGGAGCTGTTTTTT
TRBJ2-7 . . 13 TRBV25-1 CASRIGISYEQYF TGTGCCAGCAGGATCGGGATCTCCTACGAGCAGTACTTC
TRBJ1-2 . . 12 TRBV7-2 CASPSGIGGYTF TGTGCCAGCCCCTCGGGTATCGGTGGCTACACCTTC
TRBJ1-2 . . 14 TRBV18 CASSPPGDNYGYTF TGTGCCAGCTCACCACCGGGCGATAACTATGGCTACACCTTC
TRBJ2-1 . once 15 TRBV5-1 CASSLAQSSNNEQFF TGCGCCAGCAGCTTGGCTCAGAGTTCGAACAATGAGCAGTTCTTC
TRBJ2-7 . . 14 TRBV7-9 CASSQTEGFDEQYF TGTGCCAGCAGCCAGACCGAGGGTTTCGACGAGCAGTACTTC
TRBJ2-1 . . 14 TRBV5-1 CASSLAGAAREQFF TGCGCCAGCAGCTTGGCGGGAGCGGCTCGGGAGCAGTTCTTC
TRBJ1-1 . . 11 TRBV6-1 CASRITPEAFF TGTGCCAGCAGAATCACCCCTGAAGCTTTCTTT
TRBJ2-2 . . 17 TRBV9 CASSSPTERANTGELFF TGTGCCAGCAGCTCCCCCACGGAAAGGGCGAACACCGGGGAGCTGTTTTTT
TRBJ2-1 . few 12 TRBV5-1 CASSLSYNEQFF TGCGCCAGCAGCTTGTCCTACAATGAGCAGTTCTTC
TRBJ2-3 TRBD1 . 17 TRBV5-1 CASSFPGQGPLTDTQYF TGCGCCAGCAGCTTTCCGGGACAGGGCCCCCTCACAGATACGCAGTATTTT
TRBJ1-6 TRBD1 . 15 TRBV9 CASSPWTGVNSPLHF TGTGCCAGCAGCCCTTGGACAGGGGTAAATTCACCCCTCCACTTT
TRBJ2-2 . . 13 TRBV6-1 CASRPENTGELFF TGTGCCAGCAGACCAGAGAACACCGGGGAGCTGTTTTTT
TRBJ1-1 TRBD1 . 17 TRBV19 CASSLRDRGYMNTEAFF TGTGCCAGTAGTCTCCGGGACAGGGGTTACATGAACACTGAAGCTTTCTTT
TRBJ2-3 . . 14 TRBV4-1 CASSQYLFTDTQYF TGCGCCAGCAGCCAATATCTGTTCACAGATACGCAGTATTTT
TRBJ1-1 TRBD1 . 13 TRBV9 CASSPGQGVEAFF TGTGCCAGCAGCCCAGGACAGGGTGTTGAAGCTTTCTTT
TRBJ2-1 TRBD2 few 16 TRBV30 CAWSVGLAGQHNEQFF TGTGCCTGGAGTGTAGGACTAGCGGGACAACACAATGAGCAGTTCTTC
TRBJ2-1 . . 12 TRBV29-1 CSVEGPYNEQFF TGCAGCGTTGAGGGACCTTACAATGAGCAGTTCTTC
TRBJ1-6 . . 13 TRBV7-9 CASSSDRNSPLHF TGTGCCAGCAGCTCAGACAGGAATTCACCCCTCCACTTT
TRBJ1-1 TRBD1 . 16 TRBV6-5 CASSYSQGQGNTEAFF TGTGCCAGCAGTTACTCTCAGGGACAGGGGAACACTGAAGCTTTCTTT
TRBJ1-1 . . 10 TRBV29-1 CSVEAGHAFF TGCAGCGTTGAAGCAGGGCACGCTTTCTTT
TRBJ2-1 TRBD2 . 16 TRBV4-1 CASSQLPGLASNEQFF TGCGCCAGCAGCCAACTCCCGGGACTAGCTTCCAATGAGCAGTTCTTC
TRBJ2-1 TRBD2 . 17 TRBV5-6 CASSFWTSGTSYNEQFF TGTGCCAGCAGCTTCTGGACTAGCGGGACCTCCTACAATGAGCAGTTCTTC
TRBJ2-3 . . 16 TRBV9 CASSVASGKGTDTQYF TGTGCCAGCAGCGTAGCTTCAGGGAAAGGCACAGATACGCAGTATTTT
TRBJ1-1 TRBD1 . 18 TRBV5-1 CASSLVGGEVGRDTEAFF TGCGCCAGCAGCTTGGTAGGGGGCGAGGTGGGAAGGGACACTGAAGCTTTCTTT
TRBJ2-7 . once 13 TRBV7-9 CASSHRETYEQYF TGTGCCAGCAGCCATCGGGAAACCTACGAGCAGTACTTC
TRBJ1-5 . . 17 TRBV7-2 CASSLNSGTYSNQPQHF TGTGCCAGCAGCTTAAATTCAGGGACTTATAGCAATCAGCCCCAGCATTTT
TRBJ1-1 . . 13 TRBV27 CASSTSAGTGAFF TGTGCCAGCAGTACTTCCGCAGGGACCGGGGCTTTCTTT
TRBJ2-1 . . 12 TRBV7-9 CASSPKEDEQFF TGTGCCAGCAGCCCTAAGGAGGATGAGCAGTTCTTC
TRBJ2-1 . . 11 TRBV2 CASSSTVGPLF TGTGCCAGCAGTTCCACAGTTGGGCCACTCTTC